This is a list of T cell receptor beta chains from one sample in a study of CD8 T cells in ankylosing spondylitis. TCRdb processed the 5' RACE reads anew with MiXCR; each CDR3 protein has one entry. The sample gives roughly 440,000 distinct CDR3 sequences, 15% to 20% of which show up once; approximately 1% is in the top ten. The sequenced material came from blood, either unsorted or a sorted T cell fraction (not recorded which). The receptors here all came from a male donor with ankylosing spondylitis. Both conserved end residues are part of each CDR3. A D gene is named only where the DNA matches it firmly. Only some rows state a clone size, as once, few, many or a class for expanded clones.

j_call: TRBJ1-6; clone_size: .; v_call: TRBV4-1; d_call: .; cdr3_nt: TGCGCCAGCAGCCAAGGCCCACTACTCTCCAATTCAACCCTCCACTTT; cdr3_aa: CASSQGPLLSNSTLHF
j_call: TRBJ2-2; clone_size: few; v_call: TRBV2; d_call: .; cdr3_nt: TGTGCCAGCAGGCCCGGGACTGGGAACACCGGGGAGCTGTTTTTT; cdr3_aa: CASRPGTGNTGELFF
j_call: TRBJ2-7; clone_size: few; v_call: TRBV10-3; d_call: TRBD2; cdr3_nt: TGTGCCATCAGTGACCCCCCCCCGGGACTAGCGGGACCTTCGTACGAGCAGTACTTC; cdr3_aa: CAISDPPPGLAGPSYEQYF
j_call: TRBJ1-2; clone_size: few; v_call: TRBV7-2; d_call: .; cdr3_nt: TGTGCCAGCAGCTTACTCAGGGTTAACTATGGCTACACCTTC; cdr3_aa: CASSLLRVNYGYTF
j_call: TRBJ1-1; clone_size: few; v_call: TRBV6-5; d_call: .; cdr3_nt: TGTGCCAGCAGAACAGGGTCTGAAGCTTTCTTT; cdr3_aa: CASRTGSEAFF
j_call: TRBJ2-7; clone_size: .; v_call: TRBV3-1; d_call: .; cdr3_nt: TGTGCCAGCAGCCAAGGCGGGATTCTCCTCTCCGAGCAGTACTTC; cdr3_aa: CASSQGGILLSEQYF
j_call: TRBJ2-4; clone_size: .; v_call: TRBV6-1; d_call: .; cdr3_nt: TGTGCCAGCGCGTGGGGGATCCTAGCCAAAAACATTCAGTACTTC; cdr3_aa: CASAWGILAKNIQYF
j_call: TRBJ2-7; clone_size: few; v_call: TRBV5-1; d_call: TRBD2; cdr3_nt: TGCGCCAGCAGCCAGACTAGCGATCCAGGCGAGCAGTACTTC; cdr3_aa: CASSQTSDPGEQYF
j_call: TRBJ2-5; clone_size: .; v_call: TRBV12-3/TRBV12-4; d_call: TRBD1; cdr3_nt: TGTGCCAGCGGCTACAGGGGACCGTACTTC; cdr3_aa: CASGYRGPYF
j_call: TRBJ1-1; clone_size: few; v_call: TRBV7-9; d_call: .; cdr3_nt: TGTGCCAGCAGCTTAGCGTCCATTTTCGACACTGAAGCTTTCTTT; cdr3_aa: CASSLASIFDTEAFF
j_call: TRBJ2-5; clone_size: few; v_call: TRBV9; d_call: TRBD2; cdr3_nt: TGTGCCAGCAGCGCGGGACTAGCGGGGGCGTACCAAGAGACCCAGTACTTC; cdr3_aa: CASSAGLAGAYQETQYF
j_call: TRBJ2-1; clone_size: few; v_call: TRBV7-8; d_call: TRBD2; cdr3_nt: TGTGCCAGCAGCCCACGGACTAGCGGGACTGTCAATGAGCAGTTCTTC; cdr3_aa: CASSPRTSGTVNEQFF
j_call: TRBJ1-4; clone_size: .; v_call: TRBV7-6; d_call: TRBD1; cdr3_nt: TGTGCCAGCAGCTCTAACACAGGGGGCGAAGGTGAAAAACTGTTTTTT; cdr3_aa: CASSSNTGGEGEKLFF
j_call: TRBJ2-2; clone_size: .; v_call: TRBV7-9; d_call: .; cdr3_nt: TGTGCCAGCAGCTTAGGGGAGTGGCGGCCGGGGACCGGGGAGCTGTTTTTT; cdr3_aa: CASSLGEWRPGTGELFF
j_call: TRBJ2-2; clone_size: many; v_call: TRBV12-3/TRBV12-4; d_call: .; cdr3_nt: TGTGCCAGCAGTCTTTTAGTTGTGGACACCGGGGAGCTGTTTTTT; cdr3_aa: CASSLLVVDTGELFF
j_call: TRBJ2-7; clone_size: few; v_call: TRBV20-1; d_call: TRBD2; cdr3_nt: TGCAGTGCTAGAACCGGAGGGTTAGCGGGGCGCGACTCCTACGAGCAGTACTTC; cdr3_aa: CSARTGGLAGRDSYEQYF
j_call: TRBJ2-5; clone_size: few; v_call: TRBV21-1; d_call: .; cdr3_nt: TGTGCCAGCAGCAAAGGGTTAGGACAGGGATTAAAAGAGACCCAGTACTTC; cdr3_aa: CASSKGLGQGLKETQYF
j_call: TRBJ1-2; clone_size: .; v_call: TRBV6-5; d_call: TRBD1; cdr3_nt: TGTGCCAGCAGTTACTCGTCGACAGGGGGCAAGTATGGCTACACCTTC; cdr3_aa: CASSYSSTGGKYGYTF
j_call: TRBJ2-5; clone_size: few; v_call: TRBV20-1; d_call: TRBD1; cdr3_nt: TGCAGTGCTGCCGGCCAGGGGGCGGGGGAGACCCAGTACTTC; cdr3_aa: CSAAGQGAGETQYF
j_call: TRBJ1-2; clone_size: .; v_call: TRBV7-2; d_call: TRBD1; cdr3_nt: TGTGCCAGCAGCTTGGCGCCGGGACAGGGAACTACTAACTATGGCTACACCTTC; cdr3_aa: CASSLAPGQGTTNYGYTF
j_call: TRBJ2-7; clone_size: .; v_call: TRBV12-3/TRBV12-4; d_call: TRBD2; cdr3_nt: TGTGCCAGCAGTGATAGACTAGCGGCCTACGAGCAGTACTTC; cdr3_aa: CASSDRLAAYEQYF